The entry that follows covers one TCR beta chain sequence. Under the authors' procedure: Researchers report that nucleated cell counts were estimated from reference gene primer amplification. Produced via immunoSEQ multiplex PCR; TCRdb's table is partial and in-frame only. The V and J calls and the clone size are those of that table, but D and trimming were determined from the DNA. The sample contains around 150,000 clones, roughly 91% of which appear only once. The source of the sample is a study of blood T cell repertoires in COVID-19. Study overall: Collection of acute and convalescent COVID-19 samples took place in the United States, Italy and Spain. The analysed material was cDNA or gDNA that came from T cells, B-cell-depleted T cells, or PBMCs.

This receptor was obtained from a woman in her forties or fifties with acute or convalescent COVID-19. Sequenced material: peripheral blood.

The DNA of the CDR3 is TGCGCCAGCAGCTCGTCCCTAACTAGCGGGGCGAACACCGGGGAGCTGTTTTTT. Its protein is CASSSSLTSGANTGELFF. The chain joins TRBV5-1 to TRBJ2-2, with TRBD2 matching 10 bases. CDR1 and CDR2 (germline): SGHRS, YFSETQ. CDR3 length: 18 amino acids. With V trimmed by 3 bases and J by 0 bases, 8 bases remained unmatched. Using reference TRBV5-1 and TRBJ2-2 for the parts outside the CDR3, the full variable domain is KAGVTQTPRYLIKTRGQQVTLSCSPISGHRSVSWYQQTPGQGLQFLFEYFSETQRNKGNFPGRFSGRQFSNSRSEMNVSTLELGDSALYLCASSSSLTSGANTGELFFGEGSRLTVL.